This T cell receptor (beta chain) was found in a study of CD8 T cells in Susac syndrome. Study-wide points: The TCR sequencing and HLA analysis in the study involved a relatively small number of individuals, as the study acknowledged.

The multiple sclerosis control group consisted of treatment-naive patients whose relapsing-remitting disease, which was either stable or active, fulfilled revised McDonald criteria. The CDR3 totals 12 residues. From germline, CDR1 is DFQATT and CDR2 SNEGSKA (reference sequence). The V and J ends lost 6 bases and 4 bases respectively, with 12 bases between them. About this clonotype itself: The antigen is unknown.

Reverse transcription of 0.5 to 1 ug RNA was carried out with random hexamers. immunoSEQ multiplex PCR amplified TCR beta CDR3 across 54 Vbeta, 13 Jbeta. TCRdb called the immunoSEQ multiplex PCR reads again in MiXCR, with one record for every CDR3 protein. This sample has about 200,000 distinct CDR3 sequences, with 90% to 95% found just once. What was sequenced was CD4+ T cells from PBMCs. The V and J genes are TRBV20-1 and TRBJ2-5; a weak D match, TRBD2 (5 bases). This receptor was taken from a human donor with multiple sclerosis. CDR3 nucleotide sequence: TGCAGTGCCTATTGGGGAGTAGAGACCCAGTACTTC. Translation gives CSAYWGVETQYF.